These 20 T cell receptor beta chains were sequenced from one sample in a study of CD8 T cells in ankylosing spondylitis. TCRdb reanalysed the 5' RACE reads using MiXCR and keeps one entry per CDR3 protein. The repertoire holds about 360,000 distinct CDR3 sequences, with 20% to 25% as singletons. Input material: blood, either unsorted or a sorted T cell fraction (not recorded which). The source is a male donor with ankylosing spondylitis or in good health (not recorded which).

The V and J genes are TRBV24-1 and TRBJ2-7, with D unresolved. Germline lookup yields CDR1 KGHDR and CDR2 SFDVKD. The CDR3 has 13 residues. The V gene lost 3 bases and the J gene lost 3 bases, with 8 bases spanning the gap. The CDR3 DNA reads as TGTGCCACCAGTGATGGCTTAAGCTACGAGCAGTACTTC. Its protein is CATSDGLSYEQYF.

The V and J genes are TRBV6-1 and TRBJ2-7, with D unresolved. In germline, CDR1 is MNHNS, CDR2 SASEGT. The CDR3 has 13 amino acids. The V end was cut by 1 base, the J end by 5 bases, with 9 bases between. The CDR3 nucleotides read TGTGCCAGCAGTGAAGGCGGCCAGAACGAGCAGTACTTC. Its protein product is CASSEGGQNEQYF.

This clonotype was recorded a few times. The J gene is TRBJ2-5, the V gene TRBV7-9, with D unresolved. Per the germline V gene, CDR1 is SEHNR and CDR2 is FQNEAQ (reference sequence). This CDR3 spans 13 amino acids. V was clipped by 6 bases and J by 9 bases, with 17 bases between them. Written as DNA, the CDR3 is TGTGCCAGCAGTCCTAGGGAAACAGATTCCCAGTACTTC. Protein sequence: CASSPRETDSQYF.

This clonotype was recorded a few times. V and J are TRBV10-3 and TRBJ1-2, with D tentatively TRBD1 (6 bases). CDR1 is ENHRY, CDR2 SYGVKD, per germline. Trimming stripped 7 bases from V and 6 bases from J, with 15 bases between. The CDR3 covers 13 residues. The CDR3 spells CAITTGIENGYTF. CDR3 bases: TGTGCCATCACAACAGGGATTGAAAATGGCTACACCTTC.

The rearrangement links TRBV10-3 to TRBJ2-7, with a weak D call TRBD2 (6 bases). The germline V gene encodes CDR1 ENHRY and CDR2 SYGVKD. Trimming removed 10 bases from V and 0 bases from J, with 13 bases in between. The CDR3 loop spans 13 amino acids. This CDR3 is CATSQGGSYEQYF. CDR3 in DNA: TGTGCCACCTCTCAGGGAGGCTCCTACGAGCAGTACTTC.

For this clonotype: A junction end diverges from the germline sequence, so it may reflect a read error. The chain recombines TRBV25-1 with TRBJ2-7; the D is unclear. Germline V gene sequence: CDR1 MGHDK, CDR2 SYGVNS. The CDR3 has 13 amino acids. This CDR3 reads CASSESAADEQHF. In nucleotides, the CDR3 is TGTGCCAGCAGTGAATCGGCCGCGGACGAGCAGCACTTC.

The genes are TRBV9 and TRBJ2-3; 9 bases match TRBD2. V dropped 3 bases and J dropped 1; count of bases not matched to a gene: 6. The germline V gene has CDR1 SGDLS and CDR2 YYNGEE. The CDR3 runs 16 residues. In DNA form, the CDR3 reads TGTGCCAGCAGCGCCCCAGCGGGAGGCCGCACAGATACGCAGTATTTT. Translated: CASSAPAGGRTDTQYF.

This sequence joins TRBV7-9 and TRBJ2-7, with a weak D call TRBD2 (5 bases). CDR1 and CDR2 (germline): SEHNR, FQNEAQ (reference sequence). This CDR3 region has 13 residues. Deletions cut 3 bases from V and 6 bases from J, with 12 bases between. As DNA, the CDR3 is TGTGCCAGCAGCTTGCCGGGATCGTCCGAGCAGTACTTC. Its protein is CASSLPGSSEQYF. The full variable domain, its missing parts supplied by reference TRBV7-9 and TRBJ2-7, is DTGVSQNPRHKITKRGQNVTFRCDPISEHNRLYWYRQTLGQGPEFLTYFQNEAQLEKSRLLSDRFSAERPKGSFSTLEIQRTEQGDSAMYLCASSLPGSSEQYFGPGTRLTVT.

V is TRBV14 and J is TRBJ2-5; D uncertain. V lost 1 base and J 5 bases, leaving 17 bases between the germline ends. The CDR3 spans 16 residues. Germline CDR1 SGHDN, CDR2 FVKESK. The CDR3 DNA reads TGTGCCAGCAGCCAAGGGTCCGGGTTGGGCCTGGAGACCCAGTACTTC. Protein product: CASSQGSGLGLETQYF.

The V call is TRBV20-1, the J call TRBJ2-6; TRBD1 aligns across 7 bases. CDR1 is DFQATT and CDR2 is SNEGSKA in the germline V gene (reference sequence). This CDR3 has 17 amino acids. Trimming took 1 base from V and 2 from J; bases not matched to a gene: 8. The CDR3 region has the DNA TGCAGTGCTAGAGGCGACAGGGAATGGGCTGGGGCCAACGTCCTGACTTTC. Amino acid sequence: CSARGDREWAGANVLTF.

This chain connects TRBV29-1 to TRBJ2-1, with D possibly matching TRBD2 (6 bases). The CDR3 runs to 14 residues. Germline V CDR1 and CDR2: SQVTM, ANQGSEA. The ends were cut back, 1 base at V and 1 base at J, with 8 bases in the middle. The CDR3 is CSVEGTTSYNEQFF. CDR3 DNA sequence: TGCAGCGTTGAAGGGACTACATCCTACAATGAGCAGTTCTTC.

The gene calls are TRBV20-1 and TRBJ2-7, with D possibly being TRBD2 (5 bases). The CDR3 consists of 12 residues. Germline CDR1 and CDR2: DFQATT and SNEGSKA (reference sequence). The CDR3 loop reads CSSAGRTYEQYF. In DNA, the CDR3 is TGCAGCTCTGCGGGCCGCACCTACGAGCAGTACTTC.

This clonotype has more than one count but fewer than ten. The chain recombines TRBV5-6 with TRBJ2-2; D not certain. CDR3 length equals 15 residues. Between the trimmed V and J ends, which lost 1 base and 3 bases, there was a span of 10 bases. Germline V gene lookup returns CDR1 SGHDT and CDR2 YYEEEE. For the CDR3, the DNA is TGTGCCAGCAGCTTGCTGTCGGTCCACACCGGGGAGCTGTTTTTT. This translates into CASSLLSVHTGELFF.

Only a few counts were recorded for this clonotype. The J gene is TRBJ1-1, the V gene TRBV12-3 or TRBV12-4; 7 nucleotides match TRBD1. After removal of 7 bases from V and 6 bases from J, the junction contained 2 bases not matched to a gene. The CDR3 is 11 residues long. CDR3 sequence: CASIQGAEAFF. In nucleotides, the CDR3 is TGTGCCAGCATCCAGGGGGCTGAAGCTTTCTTT.

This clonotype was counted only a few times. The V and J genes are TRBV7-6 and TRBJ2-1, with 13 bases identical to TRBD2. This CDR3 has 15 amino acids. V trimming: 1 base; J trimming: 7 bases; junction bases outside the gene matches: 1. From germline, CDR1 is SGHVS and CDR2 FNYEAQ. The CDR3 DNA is TGTGCCAGCAGCTTAGGGACTAGCGGGGGTAATGAGCAGTTCTTC. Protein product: CASSLGTSGGNEQFF.

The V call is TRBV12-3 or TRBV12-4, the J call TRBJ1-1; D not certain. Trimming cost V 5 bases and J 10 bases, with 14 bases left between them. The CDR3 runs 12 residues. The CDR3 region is CASSLPDRTAFF. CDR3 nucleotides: TGTGCCAGCAGTCTCCCTGACCGCACAGCTTTCTTT.

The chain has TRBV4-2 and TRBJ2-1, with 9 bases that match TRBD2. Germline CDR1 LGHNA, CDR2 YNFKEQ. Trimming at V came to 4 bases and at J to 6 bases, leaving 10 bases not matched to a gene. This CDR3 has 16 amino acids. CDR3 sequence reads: CASSLAGAAGFNEQFF. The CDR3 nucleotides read TGTGCCAGCAGCCTAGCGGGGGCAGCGGGGTTCAATGAGCAGTTCTTC.

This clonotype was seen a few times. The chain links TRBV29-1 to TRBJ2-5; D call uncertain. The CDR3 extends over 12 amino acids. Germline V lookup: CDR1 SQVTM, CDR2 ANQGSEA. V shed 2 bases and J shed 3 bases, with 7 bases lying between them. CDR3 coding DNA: TGCAGCGTTGAATCAGAAAAAGAGACCCAGTACTTC. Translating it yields CSVESEKETQYF.

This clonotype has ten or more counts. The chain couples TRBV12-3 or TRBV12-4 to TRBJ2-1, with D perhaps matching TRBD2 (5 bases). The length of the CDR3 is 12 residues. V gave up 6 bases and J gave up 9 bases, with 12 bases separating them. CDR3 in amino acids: CASRLTAGEQFF. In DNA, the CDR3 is TGTGCCAGCAGACTAACCGCGGGTGAGCAGTTCTTC.

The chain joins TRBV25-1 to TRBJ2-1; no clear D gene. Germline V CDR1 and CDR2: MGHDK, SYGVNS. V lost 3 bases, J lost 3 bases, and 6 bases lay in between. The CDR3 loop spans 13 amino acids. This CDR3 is CASSESYYNEQFF. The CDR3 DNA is TGTGCCAGCAGTGAGAGCTACTACAATGAGCAGTTCTTC.